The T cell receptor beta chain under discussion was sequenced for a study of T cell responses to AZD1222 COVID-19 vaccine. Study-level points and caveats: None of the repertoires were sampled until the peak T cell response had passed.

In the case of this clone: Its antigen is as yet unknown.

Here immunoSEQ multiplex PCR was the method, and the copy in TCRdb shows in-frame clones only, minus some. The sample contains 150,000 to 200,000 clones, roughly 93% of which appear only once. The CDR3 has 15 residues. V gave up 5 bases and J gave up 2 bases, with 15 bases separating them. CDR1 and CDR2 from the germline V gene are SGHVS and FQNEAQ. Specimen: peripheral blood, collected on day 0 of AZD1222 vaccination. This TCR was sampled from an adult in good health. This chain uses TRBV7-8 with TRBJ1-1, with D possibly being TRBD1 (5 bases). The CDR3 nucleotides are TGTGCCAGCAGCCCGAACGGGGCGGCAAACACTGAAGCTTTCTTT. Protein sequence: CASSPNGAANTEAFF.